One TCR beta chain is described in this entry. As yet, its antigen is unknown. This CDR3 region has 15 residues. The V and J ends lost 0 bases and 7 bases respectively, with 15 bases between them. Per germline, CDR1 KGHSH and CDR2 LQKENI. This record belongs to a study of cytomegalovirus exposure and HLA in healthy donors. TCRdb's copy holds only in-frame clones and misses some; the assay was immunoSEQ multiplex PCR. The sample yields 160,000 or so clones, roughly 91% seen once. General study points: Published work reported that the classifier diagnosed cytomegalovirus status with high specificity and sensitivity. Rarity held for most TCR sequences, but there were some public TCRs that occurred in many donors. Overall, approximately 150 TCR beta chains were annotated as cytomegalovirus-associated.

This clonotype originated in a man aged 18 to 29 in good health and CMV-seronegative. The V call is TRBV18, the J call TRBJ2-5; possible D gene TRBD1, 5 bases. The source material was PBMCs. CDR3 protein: CASSPPEQDASTQYF. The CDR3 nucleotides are TGTGCCAGCTCACCACCGGAACAGGACGCGTCGACCCAGTACTTC.